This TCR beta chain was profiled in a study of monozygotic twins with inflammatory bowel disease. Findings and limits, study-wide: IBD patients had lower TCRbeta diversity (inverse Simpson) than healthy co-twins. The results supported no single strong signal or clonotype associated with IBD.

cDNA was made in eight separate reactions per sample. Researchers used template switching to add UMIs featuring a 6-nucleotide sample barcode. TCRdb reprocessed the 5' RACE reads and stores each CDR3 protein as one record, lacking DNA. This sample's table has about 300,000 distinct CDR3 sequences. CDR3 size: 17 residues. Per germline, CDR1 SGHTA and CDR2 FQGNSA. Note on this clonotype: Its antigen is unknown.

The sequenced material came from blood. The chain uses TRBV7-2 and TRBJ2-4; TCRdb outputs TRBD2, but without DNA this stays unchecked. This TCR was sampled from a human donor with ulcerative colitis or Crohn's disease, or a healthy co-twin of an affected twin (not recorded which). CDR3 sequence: CASSAGLSVTSKNIQYF.